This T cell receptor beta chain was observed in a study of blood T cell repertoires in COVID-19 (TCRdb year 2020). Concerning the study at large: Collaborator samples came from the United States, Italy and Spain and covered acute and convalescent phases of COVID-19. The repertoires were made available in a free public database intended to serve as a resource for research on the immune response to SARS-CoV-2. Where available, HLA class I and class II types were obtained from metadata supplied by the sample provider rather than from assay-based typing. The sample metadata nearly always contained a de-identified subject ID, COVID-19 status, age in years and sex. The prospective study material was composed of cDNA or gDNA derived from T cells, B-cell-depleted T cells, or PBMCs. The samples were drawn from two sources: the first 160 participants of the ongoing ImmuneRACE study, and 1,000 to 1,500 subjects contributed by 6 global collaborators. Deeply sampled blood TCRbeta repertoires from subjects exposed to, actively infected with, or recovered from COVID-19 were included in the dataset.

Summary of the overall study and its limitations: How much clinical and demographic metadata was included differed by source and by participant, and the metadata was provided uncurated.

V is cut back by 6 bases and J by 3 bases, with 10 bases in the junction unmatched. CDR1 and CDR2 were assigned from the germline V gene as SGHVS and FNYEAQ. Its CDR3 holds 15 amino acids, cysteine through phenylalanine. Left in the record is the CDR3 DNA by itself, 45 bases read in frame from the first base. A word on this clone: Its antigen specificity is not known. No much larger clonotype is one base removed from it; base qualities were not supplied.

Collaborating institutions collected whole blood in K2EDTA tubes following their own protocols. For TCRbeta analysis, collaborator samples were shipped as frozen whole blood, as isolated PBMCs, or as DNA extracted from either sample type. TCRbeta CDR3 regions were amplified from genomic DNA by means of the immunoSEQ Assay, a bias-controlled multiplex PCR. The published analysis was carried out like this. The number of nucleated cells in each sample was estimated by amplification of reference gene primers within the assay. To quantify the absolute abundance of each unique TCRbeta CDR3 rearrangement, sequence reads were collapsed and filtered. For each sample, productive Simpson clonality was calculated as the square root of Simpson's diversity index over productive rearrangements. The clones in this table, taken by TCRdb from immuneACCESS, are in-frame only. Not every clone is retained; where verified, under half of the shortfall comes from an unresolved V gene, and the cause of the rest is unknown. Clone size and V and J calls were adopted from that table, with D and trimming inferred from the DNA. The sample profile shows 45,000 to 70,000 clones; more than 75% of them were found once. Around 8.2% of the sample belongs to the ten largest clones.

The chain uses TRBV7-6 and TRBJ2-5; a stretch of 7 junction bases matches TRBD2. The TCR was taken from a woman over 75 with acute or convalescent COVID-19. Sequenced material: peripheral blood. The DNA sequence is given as TGTGCCAGCAGTTCAACTAGCGTCTGGAAAGAGACCCAGTACTTC. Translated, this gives CASSSTSVWKETQYF. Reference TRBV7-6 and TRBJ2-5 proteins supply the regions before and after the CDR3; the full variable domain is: GAGVSQSPRYKVTKRGQDVALRCDPISGHVSLYWYRQALGQGPEFLTYFNYEAQQDKSGLPNDRFSAERPEGSISTLTIQRTEQRDSAMYRCASSSTSVWKETQYFGPGTRLLVL.